This T cell receptor beta chain was captured by sequencing in a study of shared clonotypes between healthy human individuals. Trimming removed 4 bases from V and 5 bases from J; junction bases left unmatched: 9. Germline V lookup: CDR1 MNHNS, CDR2 SASEGT. This CDR3 has 15 residues. The method was immunoSEQ multiplex PCR; TCRdb's version includes in-frame clones alone and lacks a portion of them. The table includes 2 million to 2.5 million clones, approximately 94% detected once. This chain uses TRBV6-1 with TRBJ1-2; 8 nucleotides line up with TRBD1. The TCR comes from a man aged 18 to 29 in good health. The material sequenced was naive CD4+ T cells sorted from blood. Regarding subset: CD45RA+ positively selected. The CDR3: CASSARMTGDYGYTF. The CDR3 DNA sequence: TGTGCCAGCAGTGCTCGCATGACAGGGGATTATGGCTACACCTTC.